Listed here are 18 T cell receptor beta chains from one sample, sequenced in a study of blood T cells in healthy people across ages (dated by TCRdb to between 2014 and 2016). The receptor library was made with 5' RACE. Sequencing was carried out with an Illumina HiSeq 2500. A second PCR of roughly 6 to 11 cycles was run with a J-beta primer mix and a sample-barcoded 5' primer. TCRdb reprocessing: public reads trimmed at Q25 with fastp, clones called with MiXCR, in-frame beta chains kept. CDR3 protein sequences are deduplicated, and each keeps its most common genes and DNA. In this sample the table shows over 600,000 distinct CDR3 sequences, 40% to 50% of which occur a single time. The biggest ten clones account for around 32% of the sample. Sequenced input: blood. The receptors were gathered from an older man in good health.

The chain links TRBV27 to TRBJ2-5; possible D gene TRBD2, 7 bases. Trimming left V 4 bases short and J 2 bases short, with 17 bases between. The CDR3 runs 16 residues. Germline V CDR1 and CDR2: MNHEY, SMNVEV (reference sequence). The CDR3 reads CASSSPAGARQETQYF. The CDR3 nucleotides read TGTGCCAGCAGTTCCCCGGCGGGGGCCCGTCAAGAGACCCAGTACTTC.

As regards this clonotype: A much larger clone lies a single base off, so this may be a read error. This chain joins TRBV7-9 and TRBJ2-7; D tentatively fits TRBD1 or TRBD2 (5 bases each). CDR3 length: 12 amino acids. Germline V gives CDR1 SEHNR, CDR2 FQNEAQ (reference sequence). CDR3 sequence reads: CAGSRDGYEQYF. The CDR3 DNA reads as TGTGCCGGCAGCAGGGACGGCTACGAGCAGTACTTC.

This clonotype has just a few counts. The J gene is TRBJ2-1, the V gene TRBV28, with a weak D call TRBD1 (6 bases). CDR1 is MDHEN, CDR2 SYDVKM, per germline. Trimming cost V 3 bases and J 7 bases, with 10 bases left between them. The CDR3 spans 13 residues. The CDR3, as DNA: TGTGCCAGCAGTTTGCCCAGGGGAAATGAGCAGTTCTTC. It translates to CASSLPRGNEQFF.

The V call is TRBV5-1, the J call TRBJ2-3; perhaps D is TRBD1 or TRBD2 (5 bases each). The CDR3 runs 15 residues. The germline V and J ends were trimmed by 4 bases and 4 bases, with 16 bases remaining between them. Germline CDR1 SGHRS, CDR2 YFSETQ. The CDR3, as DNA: TGCGCCAGCAGCCCAGGGTCCAACGGGGCAGATACGCAGTATTTT. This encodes CASSPGSNGADTQYF.

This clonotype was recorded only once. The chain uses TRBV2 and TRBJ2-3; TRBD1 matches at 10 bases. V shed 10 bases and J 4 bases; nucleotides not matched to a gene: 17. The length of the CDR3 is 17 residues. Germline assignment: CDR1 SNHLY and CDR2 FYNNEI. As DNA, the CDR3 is TGTGCCATCCTAAGACAGGGGGCGCAAGTTTTTGCAGATACGCAGTATTTT. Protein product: CAILRQGAQVFADTQYF.

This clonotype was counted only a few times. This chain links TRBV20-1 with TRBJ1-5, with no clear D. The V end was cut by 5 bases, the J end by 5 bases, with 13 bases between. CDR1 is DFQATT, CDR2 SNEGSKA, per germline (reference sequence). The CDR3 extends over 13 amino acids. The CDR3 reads CSAQIRAYQPQHF. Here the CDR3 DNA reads TGCAGTGCTCAAATTCGGGCTTATCAGCCCCAGCATTTT.

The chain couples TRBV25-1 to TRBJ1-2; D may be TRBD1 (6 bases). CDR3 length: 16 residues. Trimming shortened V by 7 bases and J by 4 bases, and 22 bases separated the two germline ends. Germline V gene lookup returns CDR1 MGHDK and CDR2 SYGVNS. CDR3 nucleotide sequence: TGTGCCAGCAAGCCCTCTCAGGGGCGCCTACCCTATGGCTACACCTTC. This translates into CASKPSQGRLPYGYTF.

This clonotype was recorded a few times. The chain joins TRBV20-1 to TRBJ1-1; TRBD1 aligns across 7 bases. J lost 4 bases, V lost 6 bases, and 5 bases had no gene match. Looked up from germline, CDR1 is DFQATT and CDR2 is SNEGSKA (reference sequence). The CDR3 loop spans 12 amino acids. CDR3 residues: CSAHYRGTEAFF. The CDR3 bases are TGCAGTGCACACTACAGGGGCACTGAAGCTTTCTTT.

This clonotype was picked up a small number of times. The CDR3 nucleotides are TGTGCCAGCAGTTGGACAGGGTCGGAAGATGAGCAGTTCTTC. This gives the protein CASSWTGSEDEQFF. This rearrangement joins TRBV28 to TRBJ2-1; 8 bases align to TRBD1. Losses at the gene ends were 4 bases for V and 8 bases for J; bases not matched to a gene: 7. CDR1 is MDHEN and CDR2 is SYDVKM in the germline V gene. The CDR3 is 14 residues long.

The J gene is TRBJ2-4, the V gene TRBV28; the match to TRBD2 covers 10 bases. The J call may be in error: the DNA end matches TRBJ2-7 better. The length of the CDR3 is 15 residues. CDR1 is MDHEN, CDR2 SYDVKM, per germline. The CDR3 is CASSLMVSGRDEQYF. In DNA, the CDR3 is TGTGCCAGCAGTTTAATGGTAAGCGGGAGGGACGAGCAGTACTTC.

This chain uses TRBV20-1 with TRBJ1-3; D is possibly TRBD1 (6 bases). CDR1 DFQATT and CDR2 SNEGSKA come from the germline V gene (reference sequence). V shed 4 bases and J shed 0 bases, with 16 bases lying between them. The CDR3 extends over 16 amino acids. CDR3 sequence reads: CSATRGDEGSGNTIYF. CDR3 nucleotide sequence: TGCAGTGCTACCAGGGGCGATGAAGGCTCTGGAAACACCATATATTTT.

The CDR3 loop is CASTLQGMRQETQYF. The CDR3 DNA follows: TGTGCCAGCACCTTACAGGGTATGAGGCAAGAGACCCAGTACTTC. V usage is TRBV6-2 or TRBV6-3 and J usage is TRBJ2-5, with a tentative D call TRBD1 (6 bases). The ends were cut back, 7 bases at V and 2 bases at J, with 17 bases in the middle. Germline CDR1 MNHEY, CDR2 SVGEGT. CDR3 length: 15 residues.

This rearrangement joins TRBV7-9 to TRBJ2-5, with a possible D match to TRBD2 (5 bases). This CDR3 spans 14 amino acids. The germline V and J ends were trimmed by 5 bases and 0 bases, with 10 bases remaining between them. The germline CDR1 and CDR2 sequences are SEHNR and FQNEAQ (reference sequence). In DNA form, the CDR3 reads TGTGCCAGCAGCCCCCGACTAAACCAAGAGACCCAGTACTTC. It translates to CASSPRLNQETQYF.

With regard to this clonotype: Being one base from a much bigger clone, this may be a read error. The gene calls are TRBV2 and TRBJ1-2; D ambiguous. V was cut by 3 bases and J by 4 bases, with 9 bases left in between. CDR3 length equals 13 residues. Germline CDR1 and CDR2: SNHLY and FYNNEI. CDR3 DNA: TGTGCCAGCAGTGACTATCTGAGCTATGGCTACACCTTC. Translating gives CASSDYLSYGYTF.

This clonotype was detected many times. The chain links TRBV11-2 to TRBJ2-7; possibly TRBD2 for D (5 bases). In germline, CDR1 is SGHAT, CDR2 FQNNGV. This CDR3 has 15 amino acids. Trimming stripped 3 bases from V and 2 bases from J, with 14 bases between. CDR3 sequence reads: CASSFYGEHPYEQYF. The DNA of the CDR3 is TGTGCCAGCAGCTTTTACGGGGAACATCCCTACGAGCAGTACTTC. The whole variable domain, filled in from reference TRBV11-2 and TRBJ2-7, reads EAGVAQSPRYKIIEKRQSVAFWCNPISGHATLYWYQQILGQGPKLLIQFQNNGVVDDSQLPKDRFSAERLKGVDSTLKIQPAKLEDSAVYLCASSFYGEHPYEQYFGPGTRLTVT.

CDR3 in amino acids: CASSEWGGGTDTQYF. In nucleotides, the CDR3 is TGTGCCAGCAGCGAATGGGGGGGCGGGACAGATACGCAGTATTTT. The V gene is TRBV9, the J gene TRBJ2-3, with D possibly being TRBD2 (7 bases). The germline CDR1 and CDR2 sequences are SGDLS and YYNGEE. This CDR3 region has 15 residues. V was cut by 3 bases and J by 3 bases, with 14 bases left in between. Looking up the rest from reference TRBV9 and TRBJ2-3 gives the full variable domain: DSGVTQTPKHLITATGQRVTLRCSPRSGDLSVYWYQQSLDQGLQFLIQYYNGEERAKGNILERFSAQQFPDLHSELNLSSLELGDSALYFCASSEWGGGTDTQYFGPGTRLTVL.

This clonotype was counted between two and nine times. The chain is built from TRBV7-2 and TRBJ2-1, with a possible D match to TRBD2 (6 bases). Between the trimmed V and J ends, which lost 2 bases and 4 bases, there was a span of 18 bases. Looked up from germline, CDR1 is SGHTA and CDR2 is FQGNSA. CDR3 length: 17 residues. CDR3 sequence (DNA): TGTGCCAGCAGCTTACTTAGGGCGGGATGGCGGTACAATGAGCAGTTCTTC. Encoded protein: CASSLLRAGWRYNEQFF.

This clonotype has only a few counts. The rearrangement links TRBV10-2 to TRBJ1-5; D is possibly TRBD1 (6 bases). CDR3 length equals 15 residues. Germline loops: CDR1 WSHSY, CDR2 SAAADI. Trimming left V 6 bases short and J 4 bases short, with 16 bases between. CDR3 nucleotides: TGCGCCAGCAGCCTACGGGACAATCGAAATCAGCCCCAGCATTTT. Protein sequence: CASSLRDNRNQPQHF.